The clone carrying this T cell receptor (beta chain) came up many times. Its antigen is still unknown. This specimen comes from a study of beta chain features in type 1 diabetes. Study at large: Regarding age, gender and cell yields, patients proved similar to healthy donors. General study findings and limits: In comparison with healthy donors, patients had naive, central memory and Treg TCRB repertoires that appeared more similar. Type 1 diabetes patients showed a moderate but significant shortening of TCRB CDR3s in all four CD4+ subsets.

The length of the CDR3 is 15 residues. V was clipped by 3 bases and J by 7 bases, with 17 bases between them. From germline, CDR1 is SGDLS and CDR2 YYNGEE. Reverse transcription of all isolated RNA meant that expressed TCRB transcripts were sequenced. The read count averaged roughly 4 million across naive, central memory and regulatory T cell samples. The repertoire was sequenced with immunoSEQ multiplex PCR; TCRdb's copy has only in-frame clones and lacks some. The sample has over 100,000 clones; about 17% are singletons. This chain links TRBV9 with TRBJ2-1, with D possibly called TRBD1 or TRBD2 (5 bases each). The clonotype was recovered from a man aged 25 to 40 with type 1 diabetes. The sequenced sample was central memory CD4+ T cells from blood. The CDR3 loop is CASSARTEGRNEQFF. DNA of the CDR3: TGTGCCAGCAGCGCCCGAACCGAGGGACGGAATGAGCAGTTCTTC.